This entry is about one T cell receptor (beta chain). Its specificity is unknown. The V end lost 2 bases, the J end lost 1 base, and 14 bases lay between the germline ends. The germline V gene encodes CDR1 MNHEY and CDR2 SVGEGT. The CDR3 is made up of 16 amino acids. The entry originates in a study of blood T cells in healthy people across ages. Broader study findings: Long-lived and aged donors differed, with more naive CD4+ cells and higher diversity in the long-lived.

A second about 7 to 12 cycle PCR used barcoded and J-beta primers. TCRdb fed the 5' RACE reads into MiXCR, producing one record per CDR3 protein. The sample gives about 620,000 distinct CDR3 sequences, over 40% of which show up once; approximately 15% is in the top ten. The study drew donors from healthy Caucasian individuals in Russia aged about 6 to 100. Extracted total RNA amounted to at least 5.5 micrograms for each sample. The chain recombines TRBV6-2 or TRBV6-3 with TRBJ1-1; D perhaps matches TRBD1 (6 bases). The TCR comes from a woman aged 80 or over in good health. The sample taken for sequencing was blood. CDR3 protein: CASSYGTSRGNTEAFF. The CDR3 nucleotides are TGTGCCAGCAGTTACGGGACATCCCGCGGGAACACTGAAGCTTTCTTT.